These T cell receptor beta chains were read from a single sample in a study of post-analysis software for immune sequencing data. TCRdb re-derived calls from the PCR reads in MiXCR, one entry per CDR3 protein. This sample carries just over 250,000 distinct CDR3 sequences, 35% to 40% of them seen once, and the ten largest clones take more than 4%. Source material: blood. The receptors originated from a girl between 5 and 17 years old with multiple sclerosis. CDR3s include the opening cysteine and the closing phenylalanine or tryptophan. A D gene is named only where the DNA matches it firmly. The listing skips clone size in some rows; elsewhere it reads once, few, many or a size class.

>many|NA|TRBJ1-6|TRBV4-2
CASSQTRSQGGSYNSPLHF
TGTGCCAGCAGCCAAACCCGATCACAGGGAGGGTCCTATAATTCACCCCTCCACTTT
>many|NA|TRBJ1-6|TRBV4-1
CASSQVGRGRYSPLHF
TGCGCCAGCAGCCAAGTCGGCAGGGGTCGGTATTCACCCCTCCACTTT
>few|NA|TRBJ1-1|TRBV9
CASSSSALNTEAFF
TGTGCCAGCAGCTCTTCCGCACTGAACACTGAAGCTTTCTTT
>NA|TRBD1|TRBJ1-5|TRBV7-2
CASSPGQNSNQPQHF
TGTGCCAGCAGCCCGGGACAGAATAGCAATCAGCCCCAGCATTTT
>NA|TRBD1|TRBJ2-7|TRBV28
CASSSLGQGSSYEQYF
TGTGCCAGCTCCAGCCTGGGACAGGGGAGCTCCTACGAGCAGTACTTC
>many|TRBD2|TRBJ2-1|TRBV25-1
CASRTRAYNEQFF
TGTGCCAGCCGGACTAGGGCCTACAATGAGCAGTTCTTC
>many|NA|TRBJ2-1|TRBV18
CASSPPSGVYNEQFF
TGTGCCAGCTCACCACCTAGCGGTGTCTACAATGAGCAGTTCTTC
>few|TRBD1|TRBJ1-5|TRBV28
CASSQLTTGRRPNQPQHF
TGTGCCAGCAGCCAACTTACGACAGGGCGCAGACCTAATCAGCCCCAGCATTTT
>few|NA|TRBJ1-2|TRBV12-3/TRBV12-4
CASSFKDGNYGYTF
TGTGCCAGCAGTTTCAAAGACGGGAACTATGGCTACACCTTC
>NA|TRBD1|TRBJ2-4|TRBV20-1
CSALTPGQGIRNIQYF
TGCAGTGCCCTTACCCCGGGACAGGGGATTCGAAACATTCAGTACTTC
>many|TRBD1|TRBJ1-2|TRBV20-1
CSAQTGNGYTF
TGCAGTGCCCAGACAGGGAATGGCTACACCTTC
>many|TRBD2|TRBJ2-5|TRBV10-3
CAISKKTGTKGQETQYF
TGTGCCATCAGTAAGAAGACCGGGACTAAGGGCCAAGAGACCCAGTACTTC
>NA|TRBD2|TRBJ2-7|TRBV20-1
CSARLPSGKSSYNEQYF
TGCAGTGCTAGACTGCCTAGCGGGAAGAGCTCCTACAATGAGCAGTACTTC
>many|NA|TRBJ2-1|TRBV20-1
CSATGVRENEQFF
TGCAGTGCTACCGGGGTTAGGGAGAATGAGCAGTTCTTC
>many|NA|TRBJ2-4|TRBV7-9
CASSPHSGLSIQYF
TGTGCCAGCAGCCCGCACTCAGGGTTGAGCATTCAGTACTTC
>many|NA|TRBJ2-1|TRBV6-1
CASKAGRGAYNEQFF
TGTGCCAGCAAGGCCGGGCGGGGTGCCTACAATGAGCAGTTCTTC
>NA|NA|TRBJ1-5|TRBV29-1
CSVGDLGTNQPQHF
TGCAGCGTTGGGGACCTCGGGACAAATCAGCCCCAGCATTTT
>NA|NA|TRBJ1-2|TRBV6-4
CASSASDSTVYGYTF
TGTGCCAGCAGTGCCTCGGATTCGACTGTCTATGGCTACACCTTC
>few|NA|TRBJ1-3|TRBV28
CASSQILGSGNTIYF
TGTGCCAGCAGTCAGATACTGGGCTCTGGAAACACCATATATTTT
>many|NA|TRBJ2-1|TRBV5-1
CASSLEDADNEQFF
TGCGCCAGCAGCTTGGAGGACGCGGACAATGAGCAGTTCTTC
>many|NA|TRBJ2-7|TRBV5-6
CASSLETGPYEQYF
TGTGCCAGCAGCTTGGAAACAGGGCCCTACGAGCAGTACTTC
>few|TRBD2|TRBJ2-1|TRBV15
CATSSRGGSETQFF
TGTGCCACCAGCTCGAGGGGAGGGTCGGAGACCCAGTTCTTC
>many|NA|TRBJ1-1|TRBV29-1
CSVTLTIQLTEAFF
TGCAGCGTTACACTCACCATACAGCTCACTGAAGCTTTCTTT
>NA|NA|TRBJ2-3|TRBV12-3/TRBV12-4
CASSRKRVSTDTQYF
TGTGCCAGCAGTCGTAAGCGGGTGAGCACAGATACGCAGTATTTT
>NA|TRBD1|TRBJ1-1|TRBV9
CANSPGTGTEAFF
TGTGCCAACAGCCCAGGGACAGGGACTGAAGCTTTCTTT
>NA|NA|TRBJ1-5|TRBV5-1
CASSLDLCSNQPQHF
TGCGCCAGCAGCTTGGACCTGTGTAGCAATCAGCCCCAGCATTTT
>many|NA|TRBJ2-1|TRBV29-1
CSVEAFYNEQFF
TGCAGCGTTGAAGCTTTCTACAATGAGCAGTTCTTC
>many|NA|TRBJ1-1|TRBV9
CASHGGPGGTEAFF
TGTGCCAGCCACGGGGGACCCGGTGGCACTGAAGCTTTCTTT
>NA|TRBD2|TRBJ2-3|TRBV11-2
CASSLASSGGGTDTQYF
TGTGCCAGCAGCTTAGCCTCCAGCGGGGGAGGCACAGATACGCAGTATTTT
>NA|NA|TRBJ1-6|TRBV13
CASSTGSSYNSPLHF
TGTGCCAGCAGCACGGGGAGCTCCTATAATTCACCCCTCCACTTT
>many|TRBD1|TRBJ2-1|TRBV29-1
CSVFIQGENEQFF
TGCAGCGTTTTTATCCAGGGGGAAAATGAGCAGTTCTTC
>many|NA|TRBJ1-5|TRBV10-3
CAIRGDSNQPQHF
TGTGCCATCAGGGGGGACAGCAATCAGCCCCAGCATTTT